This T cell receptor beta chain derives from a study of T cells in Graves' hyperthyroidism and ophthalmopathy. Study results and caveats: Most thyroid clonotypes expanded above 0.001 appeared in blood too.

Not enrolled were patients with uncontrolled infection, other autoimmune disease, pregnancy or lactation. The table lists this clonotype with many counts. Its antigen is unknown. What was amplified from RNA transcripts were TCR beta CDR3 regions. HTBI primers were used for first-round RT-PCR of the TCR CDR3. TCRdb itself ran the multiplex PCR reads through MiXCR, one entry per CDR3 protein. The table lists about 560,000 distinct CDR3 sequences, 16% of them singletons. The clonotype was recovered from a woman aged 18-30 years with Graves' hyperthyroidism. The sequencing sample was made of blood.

The CDR3 protein is CASSDTGSPLVEAFF. The CDR3 DNA reads as TGTGCCAGCAGTGATACGGGCAGCCCTCTCGTTGAAGCTTTCTTT. The chain combines TRBV6-1 with TRBJ1-1; D unclear. The V gene lost 3 bases and the J gene lost 7 bases, with 18 bases spanning the gap. The CDR3 is 15 amino acids. Germline V gives CDR1 MNHNS, CDR2 SASEGT.